This T cell receptor (beta chain) comes out of a study of T cell responses to AZD1222 COVID-19 vaccine. V lost 5 bases to trimming and J lost 5 bases, with 14 bases between them. The CDR3 has 14 amino acids. Germline CDR1 reads SGHDT; CDR2 reads YYEEEE. TCRdb's copy holds only in-frame clones and misses some; the assay was immunoSEQ multiplex PCR. The sample has 110,000 or so clones; roughly nine tenths are singletons. General study results and limits: Spike-specific TCR breadth and depth went up after people got two AZD1222 doses. Nearly half of unique spike-specific TCRs reportedly avoided B.1.351 and B.1.1.7 mutated regions. Donor demographics were predominantly white British with a female majority; clonal diversity may be underestimated.

In the case of this clone: As yet, its antigen is unknown.

This sequence joins TRBV5-6 and TRBJ2-1, with D perhaps assigned TRBD1 or TRBD2 (6 bases each). The receptor was derived from an adult in good health. The starting material was peripheral blood, obtained on day 0 of AZD1222 vaccination. The CDR3 is CASSFRGPNNEQFF. The CDR3 nucleotides read TGTGCCAGCAGTTTTCGGGGGCCTAACAATGAGCAGTTCTTC.